These T cell receptor beta chains were read from a single sample in a study of cytomegalovirus exposure and HLA in healthy donors. Libraries were prepared by immunoSEQ multiplex PCR; TCRdb keeps only in-frame clonotypes and omits some of them. Of approximately 70,000 clones in the sample, roughly 74% were seen once. Sample: PBMCs. The receptor set was obtained from a human donor in good health. Each CDR3 is given with its conserved first and last residue. The order of the fields is V gene, J gene, CDR3 protein.

>TRBV7-9|TRBJ1-5
CASSLGSQPQHF
>TRBV4-2|TRBJ2-3
CASSASEGHTDTQYF
>TRBV30|TRBJ1-1
CAWKPLANLRTAFF
>TRBV10-3|TRBJ1-1
CAISESAGASTEAFF
>TRBV28|TRBJ2-6
CASIDPPGQGGPGANVLTF
>TRBV5-6|TRBJ2-1
CASSSDRVGEQFF
>TRBV30|TRBJ2-2
CAWSVGVAGGGELFF
>TRBV30|TRBJ1-5
CACSPGNNQPQHF
>TRBV6-1|TRBJ1-4
CASSEGQGPEKLFF
>TRBV5-1|TRBJ2-1
CASSSPDRGSNEQFF
>TRBV5-1|TRBJ1-1
CASSPDSTNTEAFF
>TRBV10-1|TRBJ2-1
CASSVGLSYNEQFF
>TRBV9|TRBJ2-5
CASSPAASGSETQYF
>TRBV15|TRBJ1-2
CATSRDGAPWGYGYTF
>TRBV4-1|TRBJ1-2
CASSRGPGQGDGYTF
>TRBV7-3|-
CASSLRGGRNDNEQFF
>TRBV6-6|TRBJ1-1
CASIRGTEAFF
>TRBV6-1|TRBJ1-1
CASSPTGVNTEAFF
>TRBV28|TRBJ1-4
CASSPADRGQIEKLFF
>TRBV6-6|TRBJ1-1
CASRWSGQEVEAFF
>TRBV7-6|TRBJ1-2
CASSPEGQGYGYTF
>TRBV9|TRBJ2-2
CASSVRTSPNTGELFF
>TRBV5-4|TRBJ1-3
CASSFGQGQEMRNTIYF
>TRBV30|TRBJ2-1
CAWSPPPGSRNEQFF
>TRBV6-5|TRBJ2-3
CASSNQRTDTQYF
>TRBV7-9|TRBJ2-3
CASSLGDRETDTQYF
>TRBV5-1|TRBJ2-7
CASSLTTSGNPYEQYF
>TRBV4-1|TRBJ2-3
CASSPTSVGDTQYF
>TRBV11-2|TRBJ2-7
CASSLRGGTEQYF
>TRBV6-5|TRBJ2-7
CASSLYRGPYEQYF
>TRBV6-6|TRBJ2-7
CASSYSYRDEQYF
>TRBV5-1|TRBJ1-4
CASSLAGQDEKLFF
>TRBV7-9|TRBJ1-1
CASSLSGNTEAFF
>TRBV30|TRBJ1-5
CAWSLEASQPQHF